The 21 T cell receptor beta chains presented below share a single source sample, sequenced in a study of blood T cell repertoires in COVID-19. Here immunoSEQ multiplex PCR was the method, and the copy in TCRdb shows in-frame clones only, minus some. The sample lists roughly 200,000 clones, roughly 83% occurring once. Sequenced input: PBMCs or T cells enriched from blood (not recorded which). The receptor set was obtained from a man aged 35 to 55 with acute COVID-19.

Here the CDR3 reads CASASIRGDGDTQYF. CDR3 coding DNA: TGCGCCAGCGCAAGTATCAGGGGGGATGGGGATACGCAGTATTTT. The chain joins TRBV5-1 to TRBJ2-3; D may be TRBD1 (7 bases). This CDR3 has 15 residues. Trimming cost V 7 bases and J 6 bases, with 21 bases left between them. Germline assignment: CDR1 SGHRS and CDR2 YFSETQ.

The chain couples TRBV9 to TRBJ2-5, with D possibly TRBD2 on 5 matching bases. The germline gives CDR1 SGDLS, CDR2 YYNGEE. The V end was cut by 2 bases, the J end by 2 bases, with 13 bases between. This CDR3 region has 15 residues. The CDR3 loop is CASSVYEGRQETQYF. CDR3 DNA: TGTGCCAGCAGCGTTTACGAGGGTAGGCAAGAGACCCAGTACTTC.

The chain has TRBV2 and TRBJ1-1, with 8 bases lining up with TRBD1. Germline-derived CDR1 and CDR2 are SNHLY and FYNNEI. There are 13 residues in the CDR3. J lost 6 bases, V lost 10 bases, and 10 bases had no gene match. CDR3 DNA: TGTGCCACCGTTGCAGGGGGCCTGTCTGAAGCTTTCTTT. This translates into CATVAGGLSEAFF. Looking up the rest from reference TRBV2 and TRBJ1-1 gives the full variable domain: EPEVTQTPSHQVTQMGQEVILRCVPISNHLYFYWYRQILGQKVEFLVSFYNNEISEKSEIFDDQFSVERPDGSNFTLKIRSTKLEDSAMYFCATVAGGLSEAFFGQGTRLTVV.

V usage is TRBV28 and J usage is TRBJ1-2, with unresolved D. Per germline, CDR1 MDHEN and CDR2 SYDVKM. CDR3 size: 10 residues. With 8 bases removed from V and 8 bases from J, the gap between germline ends came to 9 bases. CDR3 DNA sequence: TGTGCCAGCGGACGAGGGGGCTACACCTTC. Amino acid sequence: CASGRGGYTF.

The chain has TRBV2 and TRBJ1-1; perhaps TRBD1 as D (5 bases). V was pared by 8 bases and J by 1 base, with 8 bases between. CDR1 and CDR2 from the germline V gene are SNHLY and FYNNEI. The CDR3 extends over 12 amino acids. The CDR3 region is CASSGRNTEAFF. The CDR3 DNA sequence: TGTGCCAGCTCAGGGCGGAACACTGAAGCTTTCTTT.

This clone was observed once. The DNA for the CDR3 is TGTGCCAGCAGCCCCCAGCGGAGCACAGATACGCAGTATTTT. It translates to CASSPQRSTDTQYF. The chain is built from TRBV9 and TRBJ2-3; the D gene is possibly TRBD2 (5 bases). V gave up 4 bases and J gave up 0 bases, with 9 bases separating them. Germline V gives CDR1 SGDLS, CDR2 YYNGEE. The CDR3 covers 14 residues.

The rearrangement joins TRBV4-2 to TRBJ2-1; 9 positions match TRBD2. V lost 1 base and J lost 4; bases outside the gene matches: 5. Germline CDR1 and CDR2: LGHNA and YNFKEQ. The CDR3 loop spans 16 amino acids. CDR3 region: CASSQAGTSSYNEQFF. In nucleotides, the CDR3 is TGTGCCAGCAGCCAAGCCGGGACTAGCAGTTACAATGAGCAGTTCTTC.

This chain connects TRBV10-3 to TRBJ2-1; 9 positions match TRBD2. Trimming removed 2 bases from V and 5 bases from J; junction bases left unmatched: 7. CDR1 and CDR2 from the germline V gene are ENHRY and SYGVKD. The CDR3 runs 16 residues. CDR3 sequence: CAISERAGGPHNEQFF. CDR3 DNA: TGTGCCATCAGTGAGCGTGCGGGAGGGCCCCACAATGAGCAGTTCTTC.

Comments on this clone: The conserved closing phenylalanine or tryptophan is absent in this CDR3, likely reflecting a read error. The DNA is omitted, as the CDR3 cannot be located on it reliably, and the CDR3 follows TCRdb's listing. This chain uses TRBV20-1 with TRBJ2-7; the table's D call, TRBD1, has no DNA check behind it. CDR1 DFQATT and CDR2 SNEGSKA come from the germline V gene (reference sequence). 10 amino acids form the CDR3, both terminal residues included. The CDR3 spells CSARGDRVRL.

J is TRBJ2-1 and V is TRBV2; D is undetermined. CDR1 is SNHLY, CDR2 FYNNEI, per germline. V lost 7 bases to trimming and J lost 8 bases, with 9 bases between them. The CDR3 consists of 11 residues. CDR3 in amino acids: CASKSAHEQFF. The CDR3, as DNA: TGTGCCAGCAAGAGCGCCCATGAGCAGTTCTTC.

This rearrangement joins TRBV5-1 to TRBJ1-5; the match to TRBD1 covers 8 bases. The junction had 3 bases not matched to a gene; V was cut back by 4 bases and J by 0 bases. The CDR3 loop spans 15 amino acids. Per the germline V gene, CDR1 is SGHRS and CDR2 is YFSETQ. CDR3 region: CASSRTGLSNQPQHF. The DNA for the CDR3 is TGCGCCAGCAGCAGGACAGGGCTTAGCAATCAGCCCCAGCATTTT.

Worth noting for this clone: The junction shows a germline mismatch at one end, possibly a read error. The V and J genes are TRBV11-2 and TRBJ1-6; 7 nucleotides line up with TRBD1. The CDR3 has 14 residues. The germline CDR1 and CDR2 sequences are SGHAT and FQNNGV. The CDR3 DNA sequence: TGTGCCAGCAGCACTGGGACAGTAAATTTACCCCTCCACTTT. This translates into CASSTGTVNLPLHF.

The chain joins TRBV4-2 to TRBJ1-4; 9 bases map to TRBD1. The CDR3 spans 15 residues. Germline lookup yields CDR1 LGHNA and CDR2 YNFKEQ. The V segment lost 5 bases and the J segment 7 bases; nucleotides outside the gene matches: 8. CDR3 nucleotides: TGTGCCAGCAGCTCACAATTGGACAGGGGTGAAAAACTGTTTTTT. This gives the protein CASSSQLDRGEKLFF.

The chain uses TRBV19 and TRBJ1-5, with a possible D match to TRBD1 (5 bases). Germline CDR1 is LNHDA and CDR2 is SQIVND (reference sequence). Trimming shortened V by 9 bases and J by 4 bases, and 22 bases separated the two germline ends. CDR3 length equals 16 residues. The CDR3 region has the DNA TGTGCCAGGAAGGGGACTAGCAGGGAGGCTAATCAGCCCCAGCATTTT. This sequence encodes CARKGTSREANQPQHF.

The chain carries TRBV6-9 and TRBJ1-5, with D perhaps TRBD1 (6 bases). CDR3 length: 15 amino acids. V lost 5 bases, J lost 6 bases, and 17 bases lay in between. CDR1 MNHGY and CDR2 SVAAGI come from the germline V gene. CDR3 in amino acids: CASSPKGVGGQPQHF. The CDR3 DNA follows: TGTGCCAGCAGTCCTAAGGGGGTGGGCGGTCAGCCCCAGCATTTT.

The V call is TRBV28, the J call TRBJ1-5, with 7 bases aligning to TRBD1. There are 14 residues in the CDR3. The germline V gene encodes CDR1 MDHEN and CDR2 SYDVKM. Unmatched junction bases numbered 6, after V lost 5 bases and J lost 5 bases. The CDR3 coding sequence is TGTGCCAGCAGTCCCCGACAGGGCTATCAGCCCCAGCATTTT. This codes for CASSPRQGYQPQHF.

V usage is TRBV7-2 and J usage is TRBJ2-1, with TRBD2 matching 8 bases. Trimming cost V 2 bases and J 6 bases; bases outside gene matches: 6. CDR3 length: 15 amino acids. Germline V gene lookup returns CDR1 SGHTA and CDR2 FQGNSA. The CDR3 region is CASSLSTGGPNEQFF. The CDR3, as DNA: TGTGCCAGCAGCTTAAGCACGGGAGGGCCCAATGAGCAGTTCTTC.

This rearrangement joins TRBV6-5 to TRBJ2-1; 10 nucleotides match TRBD2. Trimming at V came to 6 bases and at J to 8 bases, leaving 7 bases not matched to a gene. Germline V gene data show CDR1 as MNHEY and CDR2 as SVGAGI. The length of the CDR3 is 14 residues. In DNA, the CDR3 is TGTGCCAGCAGCCTCGCTAGCGGGAGCGATGAGCAGTTCTTC. Its translation: CASSLASGSDEQFF.

The table lists this clone with a count of one. The chain joins TRBV7-2 to TRBJ2-1, with 7 bases lining up with TRBD1. CDR1 SGHTA and CDR2 FQGNSA come from the germline V gene. Trimming cost V 6 bases and J 0 bases; bases outside gene matches: 5. This CDR3 has 15 residues. This CDR3 reads CASSAGTASYNEQFF. CDR3 DNA sequence: TGTGCCAGCAGTGCCGGGACAGCCTCCTACAATGAGCAGTTCTTC.

The chain employs TRBV9 and TRBJ2-5, with D perhaps matching TRBD1 (5 bases). V was cut by 1 base and J by 4 bases, with 14 bases left in between. CDR1 and CDR2 (germline): SGDLS, YYNGEE. The CDR3 has 15 residues. CDR3 loop: CASSVRGESGETQYF. The CDR3 DNA reads as TGTGCCAGCAGCGTAAGGGGCGAATCCGGAGAGACCCAGTACTTC. Looking up the rest from reference TRBV9 and TRBJ2-5 gives the full variable domain: DSGVTQTPKHLITATGQRVTLRCSPRSGDLSVYWYQQSLDQGLQFLIQYYNGEERAKGNILERFSAQQFPDLHSELNLSSLELGDSALYFCASSVRGESGETQYFGPGTRLLVL.

The V call is TRBV30, the J call TRBJ2-1, with 9 bases aligning to TRBD2. The CDR3 length is 18 residues. The V and J ends lost 3 bases and 0 bases, in that order; junction bases with no gene match: 12. Germline CDR1 is GTSNPN and CDR2 is SVGIG (reference sequence). In DNA form, the CDR3 reads TGTGCCTGGAGCCGTAATAGCGGGGGAGCCTCCTCCTACAATGAGCAGTTCTTC. Residues: CAWSRNSGGASSYNEQFF.